The 15 T cell receptor beta chains listed next were all sequenced from one sample in a study of T cell repertoires in cytomegalovirus infection. TCRdb re-called the reads through MiXCR, storing one row per CDR3 protein. Of 250,000 to 300,000 distinct CDR3 sequences listed, about a sixth were seen once; the top ten hold around half. Sequencing input: CD8+ T cells from PBMCs. These receptor sequences come from a human donor in good health (CMV status not recorded). Some clones in this sample may be carry-over from other donors' samples.

This clonotype was observed a handful of times. The chain joins TRBV6-2 or TRBV6-3 to TRBJ1-1; D call uncertain. Between the trimmed V and J ends, which lost 6 bases and 1 base, there was a span of 12 bases. Germline-derived CDR1 and CDR2 are MNHEY and SVGEGT. The CDR3 loop spans 14 amino acids. The CDR3 reads CASSGSGENTEAFF. In nucleotides, the CDR3 is TGTGCCAGCAGCGGGAGTGGGGAGAACACTGAAGCTTTCTTT.

J is TRBJ1-6 and V is TRBV5-6; D might be TRBD1 (5 bases). CDR3 length equals 17 residues. V dropped 0 bases and J dropped 0 bases, with 10 bases sitting between them. Per germline, CDR1 SGHDT and CDR2 YYEEEE. The CDR3: CASSLGGASSYNSPLHF. The CDR3 DNA reads as TGTGCCAGCAGCTTGGGGGGCGCGAGCTCCTATAATTCACCCCTCCACTTT.

This chain uses TRBV19 with TRBJ2-7, with D possibly being TRBD1 (6 bases). CDR1 and CDR2 from the germline V gene are LNHDA and SQIVND (reference sequence). Deletions cut 6 bases from V and 5 bases from J, with 17 bases between. The CDR3 has 14 amino acids. The CDR3 spells CASRGGPKVDEQYF. The CDR3 bases are TGTGCCAGTAGAGGGGGACCAAAAGTGGACGAGCAGTACTTC.

Many counts were recorded for this clonotype. CDR3 in amino acids: CSAAKLNTEAFF. The DNA for the CDR3 is TGCAGTGCAGCAAAGTTGAACACTGAAGCTTTCTTT. This chain links TRBV20-1 with TRBJ1-1; no clear D gene. Trimming took off 6 bases at V and 0 bases at J, with 8 bases between the two ends. The CDR3 loop spans 12 amino acids. Germline V gene lookup returns CDR1 DFQATT and CDR2 SNEGSKA (reference sequence).

At least ten counts were recorded for this clonotype. The chain combines TRBV7-9 with TRBJ1-1; TRBD1 matches 8 bases. V lost 5 bases and J lost 0; bases outside the gene matches: 8. The CDR3 extends over 16 amino acids. Germline assignment: CDR1 SEHNR and CDR2 FQNEAQ (reference sequence). Here the CDR3 DNA reads TGTGCCAGCAGCCTAGGGACAGGCGATATGAACACTGAAGCTTTCTTT. It codes for CASSLGTGDMNTEAFF.

This clonotype was picked up many times. The chain employs TRBV6-1 and TRBJ2-5, with 12 bases fitting TRBD2. Unmatched junction bases numbered 9, after V lost 8 bases and J lost 5 bases. There are 15 residues in the CDR3. Germline values: CDR1 MNHNS, CDR2 SASEGT. The chain's CDR3 is CASETSGGHGETQYF. The CDR3 DNA sequence: TGTGCCAGCGAGACTAGCGGGGGCCATGGGGAGACCCAGTACTTC.

In its sample, this clonotype was seen many times. The CDR3 region is CASSFTSDLNTEAFF. The CDR3 DNA follows: TGTGCCAGCAGCTTTACCTCAGACCTGAACACTGAAGCTTTCTTT. This chain uses TRBV7-2 with TRBJ1-1; no reliable D call. Germline lookup yields CDR1 SGHTA and CDR2 FQGNSA. This CDR3 has 15 residues. V dropped 3 bases and J dropped 0 bases, with 11 bases sitting between them.

The chain recombines TRBV29-1 with TRBJ2-7, with TRBD2 matching 7 bases. Germline V gene data show CDR1 as SQVTM and CDR2 as ANQGSEA. The trim removed 6 bases at V and 0 bases at J, leaving 5 bases unmatched. The CDR3 is 13 amino acids. Written as DNA, the CDR3 is TGCAGCGTGAGCGGGGCTGCCTCCTACGAGCAGTACTTC. Translation gives CSVSGAASYEQYF.

This chain links TRBV20-1 with TRBJ2-7, with 12 bases lining up with TRBD2. The CDR3 length is 17 residues. The ends lost 1 base at V and 4 bases at J; junction bases unmatched: 11. The germline gives CDR1 DFQATT, CDR2 SNEGSKA (reference sequence). CDR3 loop: CSARARAGLAGIYEQYF. The CDR3 coding sequence is TGCAGTGCTAGAGCTCGGGCGGGACTAGCGGGCATATACGAGCAGTACTTC.

This clonotype was seen many times. This chain links TRBV19 with TRBJ2-1; D is possibly TRBD1 (6 bases). Germline CDR1 LNHDA, CDR2 SQIVND (reference sequence). Trimming removed 3 bases at V and 3 bases at J, with 9 bases between. The CDR3 is 14 amino acids. This chain's CDR3 is CASSISDSYNEQFF. CDR3 DNA: TGTGCCAGTAGTATCTCGGACAGCTACAATGAGCAGTTCTTC.

J is TRBJ2-1 and V is TRBV7-2; the D gene could be TRBD1 or TRBD2 (7 bases each). This CDR3 region has 17 residues. Germline CDR1 SGHTA, CDR2 FQGNSA. V was clipped by 7 bases and J by 4 bases, with 23 bases between them. As DNA, the CDR3 is TGTGCCAGCAACCCACTCCGCGGGGGACAGATATACAATGAGCAGTTCTTC. It is translated as CASNPLRGGQIYNEQFF.

This clonotype was seen more than once but under ten times. The chain combines TRBV27 with TRBJ2-2, with TRBD2 matching over 10 bases. Germline V CDR1 and CDR2: MNHEY, SMNVEV (reference sequence). The J segment lost 4 bases and the V segment lost 2 bases, leaving 7 bases of the junction unmatched. The CDR3 length is 17 residues. CDR3 sequence reads: CASSLTLAGARTGELFF. CDR3 coding DNA: TGTGCCAGCAGTTTAACTCTAGCGGGGGCACGCACCGGGGAGCTGTTTTTT.

The genes are TRBV10-3 and TRBJ2-5; 15 positions match TRBD2. Germline V gene sequence: CDR1 ENHRY, CDR2 SYGVKD. This CDR3 spans 18 amino acids. The junction had 16 bases not matched to a gene; V was cut back by 11 bases and J by 3 bases. This chain's CDR3 is CAASGTEGLAGGKETQYF. CDR3 sequence (DNA): TGTGCCGCCTCCGGGACAGAGGGACTAGCGGGGGGAAAAGAGACCCAGTACTTC.

V and J are TRBV18 and TRBJ1-2; no clear D gene. The V gene's germline CDR1 is KGHSH and CDR2 LQKENI. This CDR3 spans 13 amino acids. V dropped 3 bases and J dropped 7 bases, with 12 bases sitting between them. The CDR3 loop is CASSPVGSAGYTF. Written as DNA, the CDR3 is TGTGCCAGCTCACCCGTAGGCTCGGCTGGCTACACCTTC.

In its sample, this clonotype was seen many times. This rearrangement joins TRBV27 to TRBJ2-3; 7 bases are shared with TRBD1. J was trimmed by 4 bases and V by 5 bases; bases with no gene match: 6. CDR1 and CDR2 (germline): MNHEY, SMNVEV (reference sequence). The CDR3 extends over 14 amino acids. The CDR3 loop is CASSPGGKADTQYF. The CDR3 DNA follows: TGTGCCAGCAGTCCAGGGGGAAAAGCAGATACGCAGTATTTT.